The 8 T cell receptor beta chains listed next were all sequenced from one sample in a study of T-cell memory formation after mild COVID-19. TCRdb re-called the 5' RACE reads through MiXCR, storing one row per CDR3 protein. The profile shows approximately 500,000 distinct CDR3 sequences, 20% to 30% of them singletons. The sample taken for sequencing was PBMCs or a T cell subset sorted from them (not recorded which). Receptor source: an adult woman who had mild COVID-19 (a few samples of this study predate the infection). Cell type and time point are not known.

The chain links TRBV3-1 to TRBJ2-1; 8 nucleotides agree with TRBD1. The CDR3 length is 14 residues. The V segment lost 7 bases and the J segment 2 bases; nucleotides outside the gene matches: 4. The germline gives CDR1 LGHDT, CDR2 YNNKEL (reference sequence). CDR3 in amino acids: CASTPDRAYNEQFF. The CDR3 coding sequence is TGTGCCAGCACGCCGGACAGGGCCTACAATGAGCAGTTCTTC.

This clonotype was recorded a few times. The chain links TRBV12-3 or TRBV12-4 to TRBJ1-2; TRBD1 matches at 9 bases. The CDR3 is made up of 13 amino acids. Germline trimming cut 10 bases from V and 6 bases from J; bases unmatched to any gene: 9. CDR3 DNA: TGTGCCACAAGTAACAGGGGGCGCCATGGCTACACCTTC. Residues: CATSNRGRHGYTF.

The CDR3 loop reads CASSYGQGRKNIQYF. The DNA for the CDR3 is TGTGCCAGCAGTTACGGGCAGGGCCGAAAAAACATTCAGTACTTC. The genes are TRBV6-6 and TRBJ2-4, with a possible D match to TRBD1 (5 bases). Germline V gene sequence: CDR1 MNHNY, CDR2 SVGAGI (reference sequence). This CDR3 is 15 amino acids long. Trimming removed 2 bases at V and 4 bases at J, with 12 bases between.

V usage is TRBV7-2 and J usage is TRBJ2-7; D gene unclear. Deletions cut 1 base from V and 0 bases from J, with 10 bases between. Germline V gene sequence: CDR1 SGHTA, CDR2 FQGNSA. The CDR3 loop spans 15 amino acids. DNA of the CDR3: TGTGCCAGCAGCTTAGAAGTCGGTGGCTCCTACGAGCAGTACTTC. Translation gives CASSLEVGGSYEQYF.

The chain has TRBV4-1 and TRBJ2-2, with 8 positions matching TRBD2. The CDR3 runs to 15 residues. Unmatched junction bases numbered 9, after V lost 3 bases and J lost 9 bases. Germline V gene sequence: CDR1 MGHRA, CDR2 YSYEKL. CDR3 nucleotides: TGCGCCAGCAGCCAGGTCGGGACTAGTCACCGGGAGCTGTTTTTT. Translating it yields CASSQVGTSHRELFF.

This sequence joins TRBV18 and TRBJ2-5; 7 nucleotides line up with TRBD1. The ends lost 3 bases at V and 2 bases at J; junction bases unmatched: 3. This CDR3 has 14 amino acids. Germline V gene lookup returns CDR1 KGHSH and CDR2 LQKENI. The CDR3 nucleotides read TGTGCCAGCTCACCTGGACAGGCTCAAGAGACCCAGTACTTC. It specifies CASSPGQAQETQYF.

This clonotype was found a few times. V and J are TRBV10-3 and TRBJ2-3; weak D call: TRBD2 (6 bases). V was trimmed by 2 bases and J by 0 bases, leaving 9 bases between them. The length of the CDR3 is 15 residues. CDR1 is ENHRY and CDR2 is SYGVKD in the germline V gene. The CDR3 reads CAISEIGTSTDTQYF. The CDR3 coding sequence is TGTGCCATCAGTGAGATAGGGACTAGCACAGATACGCAGTATTTT.

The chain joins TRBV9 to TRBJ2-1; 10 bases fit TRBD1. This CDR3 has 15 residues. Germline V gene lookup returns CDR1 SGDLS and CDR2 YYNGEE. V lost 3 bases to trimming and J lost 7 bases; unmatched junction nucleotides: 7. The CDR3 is CASSGTGTGENEQFF. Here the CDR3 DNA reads TGTGCCAGCAGCGGGACCGGGACAGGGGAGAATGAGCAGTTCTTC.